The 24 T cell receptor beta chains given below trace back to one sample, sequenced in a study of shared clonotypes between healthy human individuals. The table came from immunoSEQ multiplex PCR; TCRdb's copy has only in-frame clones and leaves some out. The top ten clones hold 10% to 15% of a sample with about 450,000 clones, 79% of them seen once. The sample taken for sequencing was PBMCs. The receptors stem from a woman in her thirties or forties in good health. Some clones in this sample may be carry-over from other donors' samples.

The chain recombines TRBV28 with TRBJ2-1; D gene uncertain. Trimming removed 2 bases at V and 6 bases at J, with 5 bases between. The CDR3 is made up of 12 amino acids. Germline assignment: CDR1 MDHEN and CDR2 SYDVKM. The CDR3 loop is CASSLVFNEQFF. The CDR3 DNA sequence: TGTGCCAGCAGTTTAGTCTTCAATGAGCAGTTCTTC.

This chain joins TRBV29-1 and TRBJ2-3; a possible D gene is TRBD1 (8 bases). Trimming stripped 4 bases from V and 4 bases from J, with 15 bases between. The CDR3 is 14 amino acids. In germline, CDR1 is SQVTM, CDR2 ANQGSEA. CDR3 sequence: CSVGGGQVADTQYF. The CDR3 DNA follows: TGCAGCGTTGGGGGGGGACAGGTTGCAGATACGCAGTATTTT.

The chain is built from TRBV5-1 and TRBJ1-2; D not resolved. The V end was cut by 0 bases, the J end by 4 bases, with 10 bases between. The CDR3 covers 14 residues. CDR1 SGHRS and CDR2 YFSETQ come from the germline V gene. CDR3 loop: CASSLEGILYGYTF. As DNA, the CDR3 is TGCGCCAGCAGCTTGGAAGGGATTCTCTATGGCTACACCTTC.

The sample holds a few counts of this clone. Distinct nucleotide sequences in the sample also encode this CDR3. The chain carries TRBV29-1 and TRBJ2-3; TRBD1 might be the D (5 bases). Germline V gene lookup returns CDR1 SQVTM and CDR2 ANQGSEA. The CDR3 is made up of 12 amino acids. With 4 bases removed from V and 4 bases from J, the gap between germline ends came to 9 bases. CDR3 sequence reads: CSVVLGADTQYF. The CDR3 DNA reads TGCAGCGTTGTATTAGGGGCAGATACGCAGTATTTT.

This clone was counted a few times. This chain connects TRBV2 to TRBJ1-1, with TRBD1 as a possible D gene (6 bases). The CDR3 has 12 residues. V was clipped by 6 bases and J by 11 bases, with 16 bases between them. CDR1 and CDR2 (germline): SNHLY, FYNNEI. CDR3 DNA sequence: TGTGCCAGCAGCCAGGCAGGGGCGTCGGCTTTCTTT. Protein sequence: CASSQAGASAFF.

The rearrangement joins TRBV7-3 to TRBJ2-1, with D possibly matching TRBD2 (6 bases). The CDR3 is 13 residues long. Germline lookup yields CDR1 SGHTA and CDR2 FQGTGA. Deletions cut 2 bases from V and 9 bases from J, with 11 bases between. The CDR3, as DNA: TGTGCCAGCAGCTTAGGAGGGAGTGCTGAGCAGTTCTTC. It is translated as CASSLGGSAEQFF.

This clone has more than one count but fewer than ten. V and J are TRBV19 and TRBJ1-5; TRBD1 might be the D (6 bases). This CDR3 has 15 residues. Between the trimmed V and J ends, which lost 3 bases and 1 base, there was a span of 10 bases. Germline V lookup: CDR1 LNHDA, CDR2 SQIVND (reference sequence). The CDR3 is CASSINRVSNQPQHF. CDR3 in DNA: TGTGCCAGTAGTATCAACAGGGTCAGCAATCAGCCCCAGCATTTT.

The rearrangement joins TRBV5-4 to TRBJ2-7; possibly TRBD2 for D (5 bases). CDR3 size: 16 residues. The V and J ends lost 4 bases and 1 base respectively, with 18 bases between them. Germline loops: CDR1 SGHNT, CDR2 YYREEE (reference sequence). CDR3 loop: CASSQDPGGGSYEQYF. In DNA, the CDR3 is TGTGCCAGCAGCCAAGATCCCGGAGGTGGGTCCTACGAGCAGTACTTC.

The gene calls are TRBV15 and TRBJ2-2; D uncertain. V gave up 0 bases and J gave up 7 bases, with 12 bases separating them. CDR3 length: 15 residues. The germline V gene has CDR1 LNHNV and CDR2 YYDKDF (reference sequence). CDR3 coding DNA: TGTGCCACCAGCAGAGACCGTGGGTGGGGCGGGGAGCTGTTTTTT. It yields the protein CATSRDRGWGGELFF.

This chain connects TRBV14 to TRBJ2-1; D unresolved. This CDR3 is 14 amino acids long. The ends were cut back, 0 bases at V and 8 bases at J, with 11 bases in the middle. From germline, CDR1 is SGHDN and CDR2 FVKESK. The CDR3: CASSQDRASYEQFF. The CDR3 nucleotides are TGTGCCAGCAGCCAAGATAGGGCTTCATATGAGCAGTTCTTC.

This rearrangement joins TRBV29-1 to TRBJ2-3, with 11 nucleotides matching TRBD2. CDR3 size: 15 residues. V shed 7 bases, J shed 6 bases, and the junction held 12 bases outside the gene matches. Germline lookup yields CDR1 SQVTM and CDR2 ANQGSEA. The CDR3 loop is CSATGLAGLRDTQYF. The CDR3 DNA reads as TGCAGCGCAACCGGACTAGCGGGCCTGAGGGATACGCAGTATTTT.

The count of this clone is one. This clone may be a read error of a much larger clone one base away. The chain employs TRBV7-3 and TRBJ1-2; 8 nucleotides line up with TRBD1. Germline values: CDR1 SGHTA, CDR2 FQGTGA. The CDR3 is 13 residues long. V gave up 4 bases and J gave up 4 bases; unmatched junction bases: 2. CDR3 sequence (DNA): TGTGCCAGCAGCTCCACAGGGGGCTATGGCTACACCTTC. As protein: CASSSTGGYGYTF.

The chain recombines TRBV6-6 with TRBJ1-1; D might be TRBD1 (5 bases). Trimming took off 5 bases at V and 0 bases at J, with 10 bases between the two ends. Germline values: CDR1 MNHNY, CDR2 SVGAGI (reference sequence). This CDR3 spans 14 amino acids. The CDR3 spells CASSLAGMNTEAFF. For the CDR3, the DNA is TGTGCCAGCAGTCTGGCAGGGATGAACACTGAAGCTTTCTTT.

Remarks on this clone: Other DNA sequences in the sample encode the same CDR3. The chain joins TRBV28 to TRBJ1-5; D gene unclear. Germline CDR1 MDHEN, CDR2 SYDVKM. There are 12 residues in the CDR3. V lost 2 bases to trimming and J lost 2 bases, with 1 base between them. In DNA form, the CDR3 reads TGTGCCAGCAGTTTAGGCAATCAGCCCCAGCATTTT. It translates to CASSLGNQPQHF.

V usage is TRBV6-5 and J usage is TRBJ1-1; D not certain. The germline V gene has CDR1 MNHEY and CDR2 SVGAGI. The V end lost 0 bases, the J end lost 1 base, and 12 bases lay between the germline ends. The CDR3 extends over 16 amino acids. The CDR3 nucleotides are TGTGCCAGCAGTTACTCAATCTTCCGGGAGAACACTGAAGCTTTCTTT. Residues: CASSYSIFRENTEAFF.

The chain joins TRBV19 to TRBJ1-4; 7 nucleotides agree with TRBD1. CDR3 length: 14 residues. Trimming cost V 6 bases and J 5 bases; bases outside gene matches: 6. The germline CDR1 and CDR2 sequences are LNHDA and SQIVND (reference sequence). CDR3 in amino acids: CASRGGQENEKLFF. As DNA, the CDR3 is TGTGCCAGTAGGGGCGGACAGGAGAATGAAAAACTGTTTTTT. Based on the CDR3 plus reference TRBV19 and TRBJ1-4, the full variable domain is DGGITQSPKYLFRKEGQNVTLSCEQNLNHDAMYWYRQDPGQGLRLIYYSQIVNDFQKGDIAEGYSVSREKKESFPLTVTSAQKNPTAFYLCASRGGQENEKLFFGSGTQLSVL.

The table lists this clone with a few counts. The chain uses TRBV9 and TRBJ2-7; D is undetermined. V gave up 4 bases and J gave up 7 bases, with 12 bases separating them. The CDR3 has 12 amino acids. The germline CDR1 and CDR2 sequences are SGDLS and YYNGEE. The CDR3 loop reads CASSPEVGEQYF. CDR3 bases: TGTGCCAGCAGCCCAGAGGTAGGAGAGCAGTACTTC.

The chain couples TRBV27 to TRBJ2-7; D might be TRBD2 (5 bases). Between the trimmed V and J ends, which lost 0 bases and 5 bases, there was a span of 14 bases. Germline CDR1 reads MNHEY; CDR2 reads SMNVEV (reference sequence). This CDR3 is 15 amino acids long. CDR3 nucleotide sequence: TGTGCCAGCAGTTTATCGACCGGGGTTACTGACGAGCAGTACTTC. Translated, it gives CASSLSTGVTDEQYF.

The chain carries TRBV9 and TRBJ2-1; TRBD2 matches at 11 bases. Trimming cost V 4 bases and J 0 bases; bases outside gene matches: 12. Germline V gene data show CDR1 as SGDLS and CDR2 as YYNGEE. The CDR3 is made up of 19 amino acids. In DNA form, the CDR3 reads TGTGCCAGCAGCCCGCAACTAGCGGGAGTAACTGACTCCTACAATGAGCAGTTCTTC. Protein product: CASSPQLAGVTDSYNEQFF.

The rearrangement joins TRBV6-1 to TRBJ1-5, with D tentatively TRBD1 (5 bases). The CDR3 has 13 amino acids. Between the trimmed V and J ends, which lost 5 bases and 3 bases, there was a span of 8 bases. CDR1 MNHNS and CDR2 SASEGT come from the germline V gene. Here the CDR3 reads CASSPGPNQPQHF. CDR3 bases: TGTGCCAGCAGTCCGGGGCCCAATCAGCCCCAGCATTTT.

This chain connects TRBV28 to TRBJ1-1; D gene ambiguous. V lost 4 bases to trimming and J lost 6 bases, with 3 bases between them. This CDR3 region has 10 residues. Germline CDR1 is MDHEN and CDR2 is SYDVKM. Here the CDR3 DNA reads TGTGCCAGCAGTTCCGCTGAAGCTTTCTTT. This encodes CASSSAEAFF.

The CDR3 reads CASSQEGTNTQYF. The DNA for the CDR3 is TGTGCCAGCAGCCAAGAAGGAACAAATACGCAGTATTTT. V gene TRBV4-2 combines with J gene TRBJ2-3; no firm D call. Germline V gene sequence: CDR1 LGHNA, CDR2 YNFKEQ. This CDR3 spans 13 amino acids. The V gene lost 0 bases and the J gene lost 7 bases, with 8 bases spanning the gap.

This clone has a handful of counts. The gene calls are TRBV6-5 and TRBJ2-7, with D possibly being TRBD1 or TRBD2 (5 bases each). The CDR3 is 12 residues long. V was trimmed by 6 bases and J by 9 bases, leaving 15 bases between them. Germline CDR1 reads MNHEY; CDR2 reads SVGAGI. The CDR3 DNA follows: TGTGCCAGCAGCTCCGGGGACGGACGGCAGTACTTC. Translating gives CASSSGDGRQYF.

The CDR3 DNA is TGTGCCAGCAGCCCTCAACTTGGCGAGCAGTACTTC. This gives the protein CASSPQLGEQYF. The chain employs TRBV7-3 and TRBJ2-7; D remains ambiguous. Germline V gene sequence: CDR1 SGHTA, CDR2 FQGTGA. Trimming left V 5 bases short and J 6 bases short, with 11 bases between. The CDR3 contains 12 residues.